These 2 T cell receptor beta chains were sequenced from one sample in a study of blood T cell repertoires in COVID-19. Generated by immunoSEQ multiplex PCR, the TCRdb table keeps only in-frame clones and is missing some. Of 150,000 to 200,000 clones listed, around four fifths were seen once; the top ten hold 14%. Material for sequencing was peripheral blood. These receptors were obtained from a woman in her sixties or seventies with COVID-19, enrolled during active disease.

The count of this clone is one. The J gene is TRBJ2-1, the V gene TRBV7-7; TRBD2 aligns across 13 bases. J lost 8 bases, V lost 5 bases, and 6 bases had no gene match. The germline CDR1 and CDR2 sequences are SSHAT and FNYEAQ (reference sequence). The CDR3 covers 15 residues. The CDR3 sequence is CASSPTSGGFDEQFF. The CDR3 DNA is TGTGCCAGCAGCCCGACTAGCGGGGGGTTCGATGAGCAGTTCTTC.

The sample holds one count of this clone. This chain joins TRBV30 and TRBJ1-1; D unclear. V lost 0 bases, J lost 4 bases, and 9 bases lay in between. The CDR3 has 13 amino acids. Germline values: CDR1 GTSNPN, CDR2 SVGIG (reference sequence). The CDR3 spells CAWSVQRGTEAFF. For the CDR3, the DNA is TGTGCCTGGAGTGTACAACGGGGCACTGAAGCTTTCTTT.